A selection of T cell receptor beta chains follows, all from one sample in a study of cytomegalovirus exposure and HLA in healthy donors. Libraries were prepared by immunoSEQ multiplex PCR; TCRdb keeps only in-frame clonotypes and omits some of them. The data hold around 70,000 clones, with 94% observed a single time. Input material: PBMCs. The receptor set was obtained from a young man in good health and CMV-seropositive. Each CDR3 is given with its conserved first and last residue. The D gene is left open where the match is weak. The listing skips clone size in some rows; elsewhere it reads once, few, many or a size class.

j_call: TRBJ1-5; d_call: TRBD1; clone_size: NA; v_call: TRBV6-4; cdr3_nt: TGTGCCAGCAGTGCCGGGACAGGGAATCAGCCCCAGCATTTT; cdr3_aa: CASSAGTGNQPQHF
j_call: TRBJ2-7; d_call: NA; clone_size: NA; v_call: TRBV14; cdr3_nt: TGTGCCAGCAGCCACGGCAGGGACAACTCCTACGAGCAGTACTTC; cdr3_aa: CASSHGRDNSYEQYF
j_call: TRBJ1-2; d_call: TRBD1; clone_size: NA; v_call: TRBV6-1; cdr3_nt: TGTGCCAGCAGTGAATGGGGACAGGGGCCATATGGCTACACCTTC; cdr3_aa: CASSEWGQGPYGYTF
j_call: TRBJ2-5; d_call: TRBD1; clone_size: NA; v_call: TRBV6-1; cdr3_nt: TGTGCCAGCAGTCCTGACAGGGACGAGACCCAGTACTTC; cdr3_aa: CASSPDRDETQYF
j_call: TRBJ1-2; d_call: NA; clone_size: NA; v_call: TRBV6-5; cdr3_nt: TGTGCCAGCAGTAAGGGAGAGGGCTATGGCTACACCTTC; cdr3_aa: CASSKGEGYGYTF
j_call: TRBJ2-4; d_call: NA; clone_size: NA; v_call: TRBV19; cdr3_nt: TGTGCCAGTAGTTCGGGGGTATCGCACATTCAGTACTTC; cdr3_aa: CASSSGVSHIQYF
j_call: TRBJ2-5; d_call: TRBD2; clone_size: NA; v_call: TRBV30; cdr3_nt: TGTGCCTGGAGTGGACTAGCGGGACGAGAGACCCAGTACTTC; cdr3_aa: CAWSGLAGRETQYF
j_call: TRBJ1-1; d_call: NA; clone_size: NA; v_call: TRBV30; cdr3_nt: TGTGCCTGGCAGGGTCTCCGGGCCACTGAAGCTTTCTTT; cdr3_aa: CAWQGLRATEAFF
j_call: TRBJ1-2; d_call: NA; clone_size: once; v_call: TRBV4-1; cdr3_nt: TGCGCCAGCAGCCCGAGGACACCTAACTATGGCTACACCTTC; cdr3_aa: CASSPRTPNYGYTF
j_call: TRBJ1-5; d_call: NA; clone_size: NA; v_call: TRBV15; cdr3_nt: TGTGCCACCAGCCGTCGGGGACTTAGCAATCAGCCCCAGCATTTT; cdr3_aa: CATSRRGLSNQPQHF
j_call: TRBJ2-1; d_call: TRBD2; clone_size: few; v_call: TRBV29-1; cdr3_nt: TGCAGCGTGCAACCTAGCGGGAGTCGCAATGAGCAGTTCTTC; cdr3_aa: CSVQPSGSRNEQFF
j_call: TRBJ1-1; d_call: TRBD1; clone_size: NA; v_call: TRBV5-1; cdr3_nt: TGCGCCAGCAGCCGGGGAACAGGGGTTGAGACTGAAGCTTTCTTT; cdr3_aa: CASSRGTGVETEAFF
j_call: TRBJ1-1; d_call: NA; clone_size: NA; v_call: TRBV6-5; cdr3_nt: TGTGCCAGCAGTTCCCCCAGGGGTGGCACTGAAGCTTTCTTT; cdr3_aa: CASSSPRGGTEAFF
j_call: TRBJ1-5; d_call: NA; clone_size: NA; v_call: TRBV11-2; cdr3_nt: TGTGCCAGCAGCTTAGGGCGGTCGCCCAATCAGCCCCAGCATTTT; cdr3_aa: CASSLGRSPNQPQHF
j_call: TRBJ1-4; d_call: NA; clone_size: NA; v_call: TRBV5-5; cdr3_nt: TGTGCCAGCAGCTTGGGAGGCAGGGTAGTTGAAAAACTGTTTTTT; cdr3_aa: CASSLGGRVVEKLFF
j_call: TRBJ2-7; d_call: TRBD2; clone_size: NA; v_call: TRBV9; cdr3_nt: TGTGCCAGCAGCGCATCTAGCGGGGGATACGAGCAGTACTTC; cdr3_aa: CASSASSGGYEQYF
j_call: TRBJ1-1; d_call: NA; clone_size: NA; v_call: TRBV5-1; cdr3_nt: TGCGCCAGCAGCTTTGGGGGGAAGGTGACTGAAGCTTTCTTT; cdr3_aa: CASSFGGKVTEAFF
j_call: TRBJ2-3; d_call: NA; clone_size: NA; v_call: TRBV28; cdr3_nt: TGTGCCAGCCACGGGGGGCCCCCCACAGATACGCAGTATTTT; cdr3_aa: CASHGGPPTDTQYF
j_call: TRBJ2-1; d_call: NA; clone_size: NA; v_call: TRBV7-9; cdr3_nt: TGTGCCAGCGTCTGGCAGGGCGACAATGAGCAGTTCTTC; cdr3_aa: CASVWQGDNEQFF
j_call: TRBJ2-3; d_call: TRBD2; clone_size: NA; v_call: TRBV28; cdr3_nt: TGTGCCAGCAGCGGGACTAGCGGGAGGACTAGCACAGATACGCAGTATTTT; cdr3_aa: CASSGTSGRTSTDTQYF
j_call: TRBJ1-1; d_call: NA; clone_size: NA; v_call: TRBV27; cdr3_nt: TGTGCCAGCAGTCGCGACAGACCGAACACTGAAGCTTTCTTT; cdr3_aa: CASSRDRPNTEAFF
j_call: TRBJ2-7; d_call: NA; clone_size: NA; v_call: TRBV7-9; cdr3_nt: TGTGCCAGCAGCCCACTCGGGGGTTCCGCCTACGAGCAGTACTTC; cdr3_aa: CASSPLGGSAYEQYF
j_call: TRBJ2-5; d_call: TRBD2; clone_size: NA; v_call: TRBV7-3; cdr3_nt: TGTGCCAGCAGCCGGGGACTAGCGTTCAGGGAGACCCAGTACTTC; cdr3_aa: CASSRGLAFRETQYF
j_call: TRBJ1-1; d_call: NA; clone_size: NA; v_call: TRBV5-1; cdr3_nt: TGCGCCAGCAGCTTTGACAGTGGGAACACTGAAGCTTTCTTT; cdr3_aa: CASSFDSGNTEAFF
j_call: TRBJ2-7; d_call: NA; clone_size: NA; v_call: TRBV5-6; cdr3_nt: TGTGCCAGCAGCTTGGTTTATCCCCCCTACGAGCAGTACTTC; cdr3_aa: CASSLVYPPYEQYF
j_call: TRBJ2-2; d_call: NA; clone_size: NA; v_call: TRBV9; cdr3_nt: TGTGCCAGCAGCGCTTATCTTTCAGGAGGCGGGTACACCGGGGAGCTGTTTTTT; cdr3_aa: CASSAYLSGGGYTGELFF
j_call: TRBJ2-3; d_call: TRBD1; clone_size: NA; v_call: TRBV2; cdr3_nt: TGTGCCAGCGCGGACAGGGGGCGATATACGCAGTATTTT; cdr3_aa: CASADRGRYTQYF
j_call: TRBJ2-1; d_call: TRBD2; clone_size: NA; v_call: TRBV5-1; cdr3_nt: TGCGCCAGCAGCTTGGTACTAGCGGACTACAATGAGCAGTTCTTC; cdr3_aa: CASSLVLADYNEQFF
j_call: TRBJ2-1; d_call: NA; clone_size: NA; v_call: TRBV29-1; cdr3_nt: TGCAGCGTTGAAGATAATAGCAATGAGCAGTTCTTC; cdr3_aa: CSVEDNSNEQFF
j_call: TRBJ2-5; d_call: NA; clone_size: NA; v_call: TRBV5-1; cdr3_nt: TGCGCCAGCAGCTGGATGACCGGGACAGCGGGCGAGACCCAGTACTTC; cdr3_aa: CASSWMTGTAGETQYF
j_call: TRBJ2-7; d_call: TRBD1; clone_size: NA; v_call: TRBV11-2; cdr3_nt: TGTGCCAGCAGCCGCCCGGGACAGGGGTCCTACGAGCAGTACTTC; cdr3_aa: CASSRPGQGSYEQYF
j_call: TRBJ2-7; d_call: TRBD1; clone_size: NA; v_call: TRBV5-4; cdr3_nt: TGTGCCAGCAGCCCGGGACAGGAGAGCTCCTACGAGCAGTACTTC; cdr3_aa: CASSPGQESSYEQYF
j_call: TRBJ2-3; d_call: NA; clone_size: NA; v_call: TRBV5-1; cdr3_nt: TGCGCCAGCAGCTCCGGGACTCTGTTTACAGATACGCAGTATTTT; cdr3_aa: CASSSGTLFTDTQYF
j_call: TRBJ1-3; d_call: TRBD1; clone_size: NA; v_call: TRBV28; cdr3_nt: TGTGCCAGCAGAGGGACAGCCCCGGGCAATGGAAACACCATATATTTT; cdr3_aa: CASRGTAPGNGNTIYF
j_call: TRBJ2-3; d_call: TRBD2; clone_size: NA; v_call: TRBV10-3; cdr3_nt: TGTGCCATCAGTGAGACTAGCGGGAGAGCAGACACAGATACGCAGTATTTT; cdr3_aa: CAISETSGRADTDTQYF
j_call: TRBJ2-1; d_call: NA; clone_size: NA; v_call: TRBV9; cdr3_nt: TGTGCCAGCAGCGTAGGGGGCAGTGCAATCACCAAAATCTTC; cdr3_aa: CASSVGGSAITKIF
j_call: TRBJ2-3; d_call: TRBD2; clone_size: NA; v_call: TRBV5-1; cdr3_nt: TGCGCCAGCAGCTTGGGGACTAGCGGGAGCACAGATACGCAGTATTTT; cdr3_aa: CASSLGTSGSTDTQYF
j_call: TRBJ2-3; d_call: NA; clone_size: NA; v_call: TRBV29-1; cdr3_nt: TGCAGCGTTGTTTGGCAGTCTAGCACAGATACGCAGTATTTT; cdr3_aa: CSVVWQSSTDTQYF
j_call: TRBJ2-1; d_call: TRBD2; clone_size: NA; v_call: TRBV7-3; cdr3_nt: TGTGCCAGCAGCTTAAGGGCGGGAGGCACCTACAATGAGCAGTTCTTC; cdr3_aa: CASSLRAGGTYNEQFF
j_call: TRBJ1-1; d_call: NA; clone_size: NA; v_call: TRBV18; cdr3_nt: TGTGCCAGCTCACAGAGCCGGAACACTGAAGCTTTCTTT; cdr3_aa: CASSQSRNTEAFF
j_call: TRBJ2-7; d_call: TRBD2; clone_size: NA; v_call: TRBV30; cdr3_nt: TGTGCCTGGAGTGCGGGGGGGGCTTCCTACGAGCAGTACTTC; cdr3_aa: CAWSAGGASYEQYF